Each of the 13 T cell receptor beta chains below was sequenced from the same sample in a study of CD8 T cells in ankylosing spondylitis. Study findings and constraints: There was a TCR beta motif, made of fewer than 10 highly homologous variants, that appeared characteristic of ankylosing spondylitis blood.

Using its own MiXCR run on the 5' RACE reads, TCRdb lists one record per CDR3 protein. The sample carries around 890,000 distinct CDR3 sequences, about 12% recorded once. The antigens of these receptors remain unknown. The material sequenced was blood, either unsorted or a sorted T cell fraction (not recorded which). These receptor sequences come from a male donor with ankylosing spondylitis.

This clonotype was detected many times. This CDR3 is CATSDFQGGPYNEQFF. The CDR3 bases are TGTGCCACCAGTGATTTCCAGGGTGGGCCCTACAATGAGCAGTTCTTC. This chain connects TRBV24-1 to TRBJ2-1, with D perhaps TRBD1 (5 bases). This CDR3 spans 16 amino acids. Germline CDR1 reads KGHDR; CDR2 reads SFDVKD. Between the trimmed V and J ends, which lost 1 base and 2 bases, there was a span of 11 bases.

The chain employs TRBV20-1 and TRBJ1-1; no clear D. Germline values: CDR1 DFQATT, CDR2 SNEGSKA (reference sequence). The CDR3 consists of 12 residues. Between the trimmed V and J ends, which lost 3 bases and 11 bases, there was a span of 16 bases. For the CDR3, the DNA is TGCAGTGCTAGGAATCAGGCTTTGGGGGCTTTCTTT. This encodes CSARNQALGAFF.

This clonotype was observed many times. The V gene is TRBV7-2, the J gene TRBJ1-4, with 7 bases identical to TRBD1. The CDR3 totals 14 residues. Germline V gene sequence: CDR1 SGHTA, CDR2 FQGNSA. V dropped 6 bases and J dropped 3; count of bases not matched to a gene: 4. CDR3 sequence: CASSLQGSNEKLFF. The CDR3 nucleotides read TGTGCCAGCAGTTTACAGGGGTCTAATGAAAAACTGTTTTTT.

This clonotype was detected a few times. The genes are TRBV7-2 and TRBJ2-1, with a tentative D call TRBD1 (5 bases). With 0 bases removed from V and 2 bases from J, the gap between germline ends came to 8 bases. Germline V gene sequence: CDR1 SGHTA, CDR2 FQGNSA. This CDR3 has 15 residues. CDR3 bases: TGTGCCAGCAGCTTAGCTTGGGGCCCCTACAATGAGCAGTTCTTC. It specifies CASSLAWGPYNEQFF.

V usage is TRBV7-2 and J usage is TRBJ1-1, with D possibly matching TRBD1 (6 bases). Per the germline V gene, CDR1 is SGHTA and CDR2 is FQGNSA. Trimming pared 2 bases from V and 5 bases from J, leaving 9 bases between. There are 13 residues in the CDR3. The CDR3 DNA reads as TGTGCCAGCAGCTTATACAGGGTGACTGAAGCTTTCTTT. As protein: CASSLYRVTEAFF.

This chain uses TRBV11-1 with TRBJ2-1; D not certain. Germline CDR1 and CDR2: SGHAT and FQDESV (reference sequence). Trimming removed 3 bases at V and 10 bases at J, with 10 bases between. The CDR3 totals 12 residues. The DNA of the CDR3 is TGTGCCAGCAGCTTTGGATCTCGCGAGCAGTTCTTC. This translates into CASSFGSREQFF. Variable domain in full (rest from reference TRBV11-1 and TRBJ2-1): EAEVAQSPRYKITEKSQAVAFWCDPISGHATLYWYRQILGQGPELLVQFQDESVVDDSQLPKDRFSAERLKGVDSTLKIQPAELGDSAMYLCASSFGSREQFFGPGTRLTVL.

This clonotype has more than one count but fewer than ten. V usage is TRBV10-3 and J usage is TRBJ1-2; D not resolved. CDR3 length: 15 amino acids. V lost 0 bases and J lost 5, with 13 bases in between. Germline V gives CDR1 ENHRY, CDR2 SYGVKD. Here the CDR3 reads CAISESREGGYGYTF. The CDR3 DNA reads TGTGCCATCAGTGAGTCAAGGGAGGGAGGTTATGGCTACACCTTC.

Only a few counts were recorded for this clonotype. This chain joins TRBV11-2 and TRBJ2-1, with 10 bases lining up with TRBD1. V shed 5 bases, J shed 4 bases, and the junction held 8 bases outside the gene matches. The V gene's germline CDR1 is SGHAT and CDR2 FQNNGV. The CDR3 contains 16 residues. As DNA, the CDR3 is TGTGCCAGCAGCCCCCGGGACAGGGGTTGGTACAATGAGCAGTTCTTC. Encoded protein: CASSPRDRGWYNEQFF.

The CDR3 protein is CSASEDAYEQYF. As DNA, the CDR3 is TGCAGTGCTAGTGAGGATGCCTACGAGCAGTACTTC. This chain links TRBV20-1 with TRBJ2-7; no clear D gene. The V end was cut by 3 bases, the J end by 2 bases, with 8 bases between. CDR3 length: 12 residues. Germline values: CDR1 DFQATT, CDR2 SNEGSKA (reference sequence).

This clonotype was counted only a few times. The rearrangement joins TRBV20-1 to TRBJ2-7, with 7 positions matching TRBD2. V dropped 5 bases and J dropped 4; count of bases not matched to a gene: 11. The germline V gene has CDR1 DFQATT and CDR2 SNEGSKA (reference sequence). The length of the CDR3 is 14 residues. In DNA form, the CDR3 reads TGCAGTGCTGGACCAAGCGGGGAAATTTACGAGCAGTACTTC. This sequence encodes CSAGPSGEIYEQYF.

V gene TRBV20-1 combines with J gene TRBJ2-2, with D tentatively TRBD2 (5 bases). Germline-derived CDR1 and CDR2 are DFQATT and SNEGSKA (reference sequence). V was cut by 0 bases and J by 4 bases, with 15 bases left in between. The CDR3 covers 16 residues. For the CDR3, the DNA is TGCAGTGCTAGAGATCGTGTATCGGGGTCCACCGGGGAGCTGTTTTTT. Its protein is CSARDRVSGSTGELFF.

The chain uses TRBV23-1 and TRBJ2-7, with TRBD1 matching 9 bases. TRBV23-1 is recorded as an ORF, its role being uncertain. The CDR3 has 15 residues. V lost 1 base and J lost 1; bases outside the gene matches: 2. The CDR3 nucleotides read TGCGCCAGCAGTCAATTAGGGACAGGGTCCTACGAGCAGTACTTC. Amino acids: CASSQLGTGSYEQYF.

The rearrangement joins TRBV6-1 to TRBJ2-1; 14 bases are shared with TRBD2. The CDR3 extends over 19 amino acids. The V segment lost 6 bases and the J segment 1 base; nucleotides outside the gene matches: 11. CDR1 is MNHNS, CDR2 SASEGT, per germline. The DNA of the CDR3 is TGTGCCAGCAGCCGACTGGGACTAGCGGGAGCCATTTCCTACAATGAGCAGTTCTTC. Protein product: CASSRLGLAGAISYNEQFF.